One sample yielded the 9 T cell receptor beta chains listed below, sequenced in a study of T cells in Graves' hyperthyroidism and ophthalmopathy (dated 2019 in TCRdb). Library prep was done by multiplex PCR. Sequenced on an Illumina HiSeq 2000. Amplification of TCR beta CDR3 regions was carried out from RNA transcripts. The TCR CDR3 was subjected to a first round of RT-PCR using the HTBI primer set and the Qiagen OneStep RT-PCR kit. The public reads were quality trimmed at Q25 with fastp and then assembled into clones with MiXCR by TCRdb, keeping productive beta chains. Rows with a matching CDR3 protein are joined into one entry that keeps the most common DNA and genes. The table for this sample lists some 740,000 distinct CDR3 sequences; 14% of them were counted only once. Jointly, the top ten make up roughly 10% of the sample. Specimen: blood. These receptor sequences come from a woman aged 18-29 years with Graves' hyperthyroidism.

The V gene is TRBV14, the J gene TRBJ2-1; 10 nucleotides line up with TRBD2. CDR1 and CDR2 from the germline V gene are SGHDN and FVKESK. Trimming cost V 0 bases and J 1 base; bases outside gene matches: 6. This CDR3 spans 18 amino acids. Here the CDR3 reads CASSQDLSGRGSYNEQFF. The CDR3 DNA reads TGTGCCAGCAGCCAAGACTTGAGCGGGAGGGGTTCCTACAATGAGCAGTTCTTC.

This clonotype was detected many times. The rearrangement uses TRBV27 and TRBJ2-5; 8 bases are a match to TRBD2. From germline, CDR1 is MNHEY and CDR2 SMNVEV (reference sequence). The CDR3 totals 16 residues. V was pared by 9 bases and J by 1 base, with 13 bases of the junction left unmatched. The CDR3, as DNA: TGTGCCAGTCAGCCAGGGCGCGGGAGGCCCCAAGAGACCCAGTACTTC. Protein sequence: CASQPGRGRPQETQYF.

The table lists this clonotype with a count of one. At one end the junction does not follow the germline gene, possibly because of a read error. The CDR3 reads CASSQGYGGPYIQYF. In nucleotides, the CDR3 is TGTGCCAGCAGTCAAGGCTATGGAGGGCCTTACATTCAGTACTTC. The rearrangement links TRBV3-1 to TRBJ2-4, with a possible D match to TRBD2 (6 bases). The CDR3 covers 15 residues. CDR1 LGHDT and CDR2 YNNKEL come from the germline V gene (reference sequence).

This clonotype showed up many times. The chain joins TRBV5-1 to TRBJ1-2, with TRBD1 matching 7 bases. Germline CDR1 is SGHRS and CDR2 is YFSETQ. There are 16 residues in the CDR3. V was clipped by 5 bases and J by 8 bases; unmatched bases: 18. The DNA of the CDR3 is TGCGCCAGCAGACCTCCGGGACAGACCACCTTGGGAGGCTACACCTTC. It encodes CASRPPGQTTLGGYTF.

There are many counts of this clonotype. In nucleotides, the CDR3 is TGTGCCAGCAGTTACTCGGGGAGGGTGGGGAATGAGCAGTTCTTC. This codes for CASSYSGRVGNEQFF. The chain employs TRBV6-5 and TRBJ2-1; TRBD2 agrees at 7 bases. The CDR3 extends over 15 amino acids. V was pared by 0 bases and J by 7 bases, with 6 bases of the junction left unmatched. Germline CDR1 and CDR2: MNHEY and SVGAGI.

V and J are TRBV10-2 and TRBJ1-2; no clear D gene. Germline CDR1 WSHSY, CDR2 SAAADI. The V end lost 0 bases, the J end lost 6 bases, and 14 bases lay between the germline ends. The CDR3 sequence is 15 residues long. The CDR3 nucleotides are TGCGCCAGCAGTGAGTCGACGTTCAGGACCAATGGCTACACCTTC. It codes for CASSESTFRTNGYTF.

There are a few counts of this clonotype. The V gene is TRBV5-1, the J gene TRBJ1-2; a possible D gene is TRBD1 (5 bases). V shed 3 bases and J shed 5 bases, with 17 bases lying between them. CDR3 size: 15 residues. CDR1 and CDR2 (germline): SGHRS, YFSETQ. CDR3 bases: TGCGCCAGCAGCTCAGAATCTGCAGGGTCTTATGGCTACACCTTC. It translates to CASSSESAGSYGYTF.

This clonotype has a count of ten or more. The chain carries TRBV5-8 and TRBJ2-1, with TRBD2 matching 16 bases. Germline V CDR1 and CDR2: SGHTS, YDEGEE. Trimming took 2 bases from V and 8 from J; bases not matched to a gene: 4. This CDR3 has 16 amino acids. The CDR3 loop reads CASSFGGTSGRDEQFF. CDR3 coding DNA: TGTGCCAGCAGCTTCGGAGGGACTAGCGGGAGGGATGAGCAGTTCTTC. Looking up the rest from reference TRBV5-8 and TRBJ2-1 gives the full variable domain: EAGVTQSPTHLIKTRGQQATLRCSPISGHTSVYWYQQALGLGLQFLLWYDEGEERNRGNFPPRFSGRQFPNYSSELNVNALELEDSALYLCASSFGGTSGRDEQFFGPGTRLTVL.

This clonotype was detected only a few times. The J gene is TRBJ1-1, the V gene TRBV28; the D gene is possibly TRBD1 (5 bases). With 3 bases removed from V and 0 bases from J, the gap between germline ends came to 17 bases. The CDR3 runs to 17 residues. Germline CDR1 is MDHEN and CDR2 is SYDVKM. The chain's CDR3 is CASSLPGGVVMNTEAFF. CDR3 nucleotides: TGTGCCAGCAGTTTGCCGGGAGGGGTTGTCATGAACACTGAAGCTTTCTTT.